This T cell receptor beta chain was sequenced in a study of OX40 agonist ivuxolimab in advanced cancers. Assay used: immunoSEQ multiplex PCR; TCRdb lists only in-frame clones, some missing. The table lists some 52,000 clones, about 90% of them singletons. Samples were taken at baseline and on day 1 of cycles 4 and 7. The clonotype comes from an adult with an advanced solid tumor such as melanoma, head and neck, liver or kidney cancer. Sequenced material: CD4+ or CD8+ T cells sorted from blood, taken in a trial of the OX40 agonist ivuxolimab.

The CDR3 spells CAISPDRVQPQHF. CDR3 nucleotides: TGTGCCATCAGCCCCGACAGGGTTCAGCCCCAGCATTTT. This chain connects TRBV10-3 to TRBJ1-5; 7 nucleotides agree with TRBD1. The V and J ends lost 6 bases and 6 bases, in that order; junction bases with no gene match: 5. Germline lookup yields CDR1 ENHRY and CDR2 SYGVKD. This CDR3 has 13 amino acids.